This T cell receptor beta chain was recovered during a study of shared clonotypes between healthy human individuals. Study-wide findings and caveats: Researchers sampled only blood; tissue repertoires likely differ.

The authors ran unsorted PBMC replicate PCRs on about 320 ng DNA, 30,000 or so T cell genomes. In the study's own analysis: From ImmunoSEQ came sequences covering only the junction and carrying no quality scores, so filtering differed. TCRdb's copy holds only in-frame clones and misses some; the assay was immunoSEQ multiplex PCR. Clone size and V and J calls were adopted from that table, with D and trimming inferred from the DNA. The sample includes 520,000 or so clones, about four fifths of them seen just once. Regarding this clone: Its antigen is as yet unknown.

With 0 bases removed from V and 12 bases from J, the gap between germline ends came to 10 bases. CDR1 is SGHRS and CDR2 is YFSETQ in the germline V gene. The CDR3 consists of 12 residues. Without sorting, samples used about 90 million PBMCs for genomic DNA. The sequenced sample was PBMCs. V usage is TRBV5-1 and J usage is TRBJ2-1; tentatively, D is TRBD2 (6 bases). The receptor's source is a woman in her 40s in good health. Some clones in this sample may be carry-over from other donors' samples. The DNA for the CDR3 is TGCGCCAGCAGCTTGGAACGACTAGGGCAGTTCTTC. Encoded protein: CASSLERLGQFF.